These T cell receptor beta chains were read from a single sample in a study of tumor-infiltrating lymphocytes in primary liver carcinoma. TCRdb re-called the multiplex PCR reads with MiXCR, one entry per CDR3 protein. The table shows about 54,000 distinct CDR3 sequences, with over 65% occurring only once. The specimen was liver tumor tissue from sampling region 2. The receptors derive from a middle-aged man with primary liver carcinoma and hepatitis B virus infection. CDR3s include the opening cysteine and the closing phenylalanine or tryptophan.

V: TRBV6-5
CDR3: CTIPDRGKNYGYTF

V: TRBV14
CDR3: CASSQGTSAIETQYF

V: TRBV4-1
CDR3: CASSQCMDGDLFF

V: TRBV11-3
CDR3: CASSLAGTEAFF

V: TRBV6-5
CDR3: CASSSQTRTEASF

V: TRBV29-1
CDR3: CSVVQYTQYF

V: TRBV4-1
CDR3: CASSQASKGSYEHYF

V: TRBV4-1
CDR3: CARSQVSDIRDTQYF

V: TRBV11-2
CDR3: CASCLDRGGVRPNTGELFF

V: TRBV7-8
CDR3: CASSLGRTGNGYTF

V: TRBV4-1
CDR3: CASSQEDQRDSPLHF

V: TRBV5-1
CDR3: CASRLGGDNYGYTF

V: TRBV6-1
CDR3: CISNQLAGLTTDTQYF

V: TRBV4-2
CDR3: CASSQDSDNRAQFF

V: TRBV13
CDR3: CANSLLQLAGGPNGELFF

V: TRBV28
CDR3: CASISTAMNTEAFF

V: TRBV28
CDR3: CASSLSPPPGHPGVYSNQPQHF

V: TRBV13
CDR3: CASSAQGLAGLSSYEQYF

V: TRBV15
CDR3: CATNTENIQYF

V: TRBV11-2
CDR3: CANRPGSPSDMQYF

V: TRBV6-5
CDR3: CASLGGVIDNSPFHF

V: TRBV6-6
CDR3: CASSYRVENSIRPQHF

V: TRBV6-5
CDR3: CASSGTGGSQPQHF

V: TRBV6-1
CDR3: CVNKEGLNNQPQHF

V: TRBV9
CDR3: CASSAGVTYNEQFF

V: TRBV4-2
CDR3: CASSQGASSYNERFF

V: TRBV6-1
CDR3: CASTYRTFSDAQYF

V: TRBV11-1
CDR3: CASSDGTAYEQCF

V: TRBV4-1
CDR3: CASSQDTNGRETQYF

V: TRBV9
CDR3: CASSPGASGKLEQYF

V: TRBV6-2/TRBV6-3
CDR3: CASSYSGGQETQYF

V: TRBV18
CDR3: CASSPRGGEETQYF

V: TRBV28
CDR3: CASSLGAGANVLTF

V: TRBV5-4
CDR3: CASRSRDSDQETQYF

V: TRBV11-3
CDR3: CACSLGQADSGELFF

V: TRBV6-2/TRBV6-3
CDR3: CASSYSLGPYEQYF

V: TRBV10-3
CDR3: CAIGGGTTKGYTF

V: TRBV19
CDR3: CVSSMRTSNRQFF

V: TRBV11-1
CDR3: CASSFRGGAQTQYF

V: TRBV19
CDR3: CASSILPGRNSPLHF